The clone carrying this T cell receptor beta chain was recorded only once. Its specificity is not known. Profiling relied on immunoSEQ multiplex PCR, and the TCRdb table lists in-frame clones only, not all of them. The sample includes under 130,000 clones, roughly 85% of them seen just once. This record comes from a study of T cell responses to AZD1222 COVID-19 vaccine. Study-wide findings and caveats: Recipients of AZD1222 seropositive at baseline numbered only five or six.

Germline lookup yields CDR1 MDHEN and CDR2 SYDVKM. With 5 bases removed from V and 7 bases from J, the gap between germline ends came to 8 bases. This CDR3 is built from 11 residues. Material: peripheral blood, obtained 28 days after the second AZD1222 dose. The chain has TRBV28 and TRBJ2-5; possibly TRBD2 for D (6 bases). The receptor was derived from an adult who received the AZD1222 COVID-19 vaccine. The CDR3, as DNA: TGTGCCAGCAGTGTCGGGGGGACCCAGTACTTC. Amino acids: CASSVGGTQYF. The whole variable domain, filled in from reference TRBV28 and TRBJ2-5, reads DVKVTQSSRYLVKRTGEKVFLECVQDMDHENMFWYRQDPGLGLRLIYFSYDVKMKEKGDIPEGYSVSREKKERFSLILESASTNQTSMYLCASSVGGTQYFGPGTRLLVL.